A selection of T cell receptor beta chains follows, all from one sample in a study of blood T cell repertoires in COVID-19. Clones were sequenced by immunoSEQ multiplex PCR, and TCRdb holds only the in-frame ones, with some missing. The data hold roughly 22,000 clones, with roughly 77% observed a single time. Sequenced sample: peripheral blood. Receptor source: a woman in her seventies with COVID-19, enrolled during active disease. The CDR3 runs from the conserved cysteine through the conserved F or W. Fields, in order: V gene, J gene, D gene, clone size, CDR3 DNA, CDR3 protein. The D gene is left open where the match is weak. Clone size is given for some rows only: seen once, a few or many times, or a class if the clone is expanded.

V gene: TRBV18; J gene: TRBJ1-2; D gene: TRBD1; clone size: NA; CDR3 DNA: TGTGCCAGCTCTGGGACAGGAGGAACATCTTCTCTGACTGGCTACACCTTC; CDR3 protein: CASSGTGGTSSLTGYTF
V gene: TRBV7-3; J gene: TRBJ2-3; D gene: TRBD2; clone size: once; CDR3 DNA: TGTGCCAGCAGCCGCGGGAGAGGGTCCCCAGATACGCAGTATTTT; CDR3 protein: CASSRGRGSPDTQYF
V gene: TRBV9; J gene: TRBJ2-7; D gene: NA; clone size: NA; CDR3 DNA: TGTGCCAGCAGCGTAGGGGCAGAACGGATCTACGAGCAGTACTTC; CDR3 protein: CASSVGAERIYEQYF
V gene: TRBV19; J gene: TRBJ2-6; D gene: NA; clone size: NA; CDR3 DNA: TGTGCCAGTAGTACTGTGTTCTCTGGGGCCAACGTCCTGACTTTC; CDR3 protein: CASSTVFSGANVLTF
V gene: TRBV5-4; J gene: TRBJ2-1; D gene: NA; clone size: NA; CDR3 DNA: TGTGCCAGCAACGCCGCGACCGGGACACAGTTCTTC; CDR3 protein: CASNAATGTQFF
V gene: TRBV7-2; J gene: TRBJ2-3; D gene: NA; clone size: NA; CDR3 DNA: TGTGCCAGCAGTCAAAGAGTCCCCCCCACAGATACGCAGTATTTT; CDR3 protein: CASSQRVPPTDTQYF
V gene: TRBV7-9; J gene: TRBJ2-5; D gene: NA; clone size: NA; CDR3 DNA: TGTGCCAGCAGCAGGATTAGCGGCTCTCCCGGAGAGACCCAGTACTTC; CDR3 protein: CASSRISGSPGETQYF
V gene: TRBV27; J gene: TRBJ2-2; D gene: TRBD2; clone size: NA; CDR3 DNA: TGTGCCAGCCGGGGTTCGGGGGGAGGAGGCACCGGGGAGCTGTTTTTT; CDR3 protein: CASRGSGGGGTGELFF
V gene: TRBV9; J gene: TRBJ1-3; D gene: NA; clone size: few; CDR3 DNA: TGTGCCAGCAGCGTAGGGTCCTTGAGCTCTGGAAACACCATATATTTT; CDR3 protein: CASSVGSLSSGNTIYF
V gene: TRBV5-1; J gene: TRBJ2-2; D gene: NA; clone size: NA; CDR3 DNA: TGCGCCAGCAGCTATTCGGCGGGGTCCGGGGAGCTGTTTTTT; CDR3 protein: CASSYSAGSGELFF
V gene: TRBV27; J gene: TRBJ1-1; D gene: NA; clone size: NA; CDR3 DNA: TGTGCCAGCAGGGACTTGGGCACTGAAGCTTTCTTT; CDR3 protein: CASRDLGTEAFF
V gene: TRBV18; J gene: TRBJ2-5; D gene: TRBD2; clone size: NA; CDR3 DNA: TGTGCCAGCTCACCATCGGCTAGCGGGAGGGAGACCCAGTACTTC; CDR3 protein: CASSPSASGRETQYF
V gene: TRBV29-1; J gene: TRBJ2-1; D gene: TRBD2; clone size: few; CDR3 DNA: TGCAGCGTTGAAAAAGGACTAGCGGGAGCCTACAATGAGCAGTTCTTC; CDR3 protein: CSVEKGLAGAYNEQFF
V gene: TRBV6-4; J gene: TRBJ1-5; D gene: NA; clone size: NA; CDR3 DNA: TGTGCCAGCAGTGACTCCGCGCGGGGGCCTGATCAGCCCCAGCATTTT; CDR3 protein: CASSDSARGPDQPQHF
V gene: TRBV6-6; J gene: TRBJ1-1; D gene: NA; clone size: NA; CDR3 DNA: TGTGCCAGCAGTTTTCAGCGGAACACTGAAGCTTTCTTT; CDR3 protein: CASSFQRNTEAFF
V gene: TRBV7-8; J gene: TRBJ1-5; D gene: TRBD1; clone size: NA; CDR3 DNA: TGTGCCAGCAGCCCTTCGGGACAGCGCTCCCCGGGGAGCAATCAGCCCCAGCATTTT; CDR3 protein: CASSPSGQRSPGSNQPQHF
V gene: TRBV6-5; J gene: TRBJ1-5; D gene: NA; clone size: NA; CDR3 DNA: TGTGCCAGCAGTTACGGGCAGCCCGAGTTAGGGCCCCAGCATTTT; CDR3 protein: CASSYGQPELGPQHF
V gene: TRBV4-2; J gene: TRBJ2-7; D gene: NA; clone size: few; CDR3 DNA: TGTGCCAGCAGCCAAAACCCCCTCACAGGTACCGAGCAGTACTTC; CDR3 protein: CASSQNPLTGTEQYF
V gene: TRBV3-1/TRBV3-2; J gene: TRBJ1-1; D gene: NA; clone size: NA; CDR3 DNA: TGTGCCAGCAAAGACAGAACCCACACTGAAGCTTTCTTT; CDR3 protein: CASKDRTHTEAFF
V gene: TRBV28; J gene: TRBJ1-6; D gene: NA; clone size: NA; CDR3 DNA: TGTGCCAGCAGTCAGGACTCCTATAATTCACCCCTCCACTTT; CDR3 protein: CASSQDSYNSPLHF
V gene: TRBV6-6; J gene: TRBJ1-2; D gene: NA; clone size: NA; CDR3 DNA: TGTGCCAGCAGTTACGAGGATGACGGCTATGGCTACACCTTC; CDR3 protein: CASSYEDDGYGYTF
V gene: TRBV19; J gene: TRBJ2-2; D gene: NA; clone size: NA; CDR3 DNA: TGTGCCAGTAGTTCAGGGTACACCGGGGAGCTGTTTTTT; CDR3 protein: CASSSGYTGELFF
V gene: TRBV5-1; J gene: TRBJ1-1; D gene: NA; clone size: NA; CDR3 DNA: TGCGCCAGCAGCTTGGCCGGGGTTCACGGCACTGAAGCTTTCTTT; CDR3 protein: CASSLAGVHGTEAFF
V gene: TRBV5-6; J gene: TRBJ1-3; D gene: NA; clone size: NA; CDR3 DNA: TGTGCCAGCAGCGAGGGCGGAGGACGCTCTGGAAACACCATATATTTT; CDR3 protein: CASSEGGGRSGNTIYF
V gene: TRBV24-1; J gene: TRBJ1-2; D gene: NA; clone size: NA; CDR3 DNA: TGTGCCACCAGTGCCTCAGACGGGGGAGGCTACACCTTC; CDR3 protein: CATSASDGGGYTF
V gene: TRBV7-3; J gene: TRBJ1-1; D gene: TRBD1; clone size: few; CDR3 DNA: TGTGCCAGCAGCCGGCGACAGGGGACGGTGGTGGGACAGGACACTGAAGCTTTCTTT; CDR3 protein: CASSRRQGTVVGQDTEAFF
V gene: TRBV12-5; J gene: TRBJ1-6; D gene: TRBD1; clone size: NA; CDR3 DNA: TGTGCTAGTGGTTTGGGGGGGACAGGGATCGTTTCACCCCTCCACTTT; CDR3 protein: CASGLGGTGIVSPLHF
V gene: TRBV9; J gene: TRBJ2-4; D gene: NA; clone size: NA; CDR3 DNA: TGTGCCAGCAGCCCCACTGACTTTAGCGGAAACATTCAGTACTTC; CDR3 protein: CASSPTDFSGNIQYF
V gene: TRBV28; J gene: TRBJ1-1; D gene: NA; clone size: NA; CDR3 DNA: TGTGCCAGCAGTCTGCTGGGAGGAAAAACTGAAGCTTTCTTT; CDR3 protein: CASSLLGGKTEAFF